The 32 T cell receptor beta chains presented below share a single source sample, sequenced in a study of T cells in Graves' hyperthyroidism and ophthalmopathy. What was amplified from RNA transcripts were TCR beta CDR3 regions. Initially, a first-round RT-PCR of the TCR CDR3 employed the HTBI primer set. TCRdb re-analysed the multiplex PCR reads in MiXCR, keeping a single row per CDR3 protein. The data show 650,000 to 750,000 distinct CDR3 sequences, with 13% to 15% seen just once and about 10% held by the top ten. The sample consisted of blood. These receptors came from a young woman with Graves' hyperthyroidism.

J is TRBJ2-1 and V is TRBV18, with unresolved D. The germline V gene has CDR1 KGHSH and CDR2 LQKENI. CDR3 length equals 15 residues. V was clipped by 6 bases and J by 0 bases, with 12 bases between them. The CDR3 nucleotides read TGTGCCAGCTCGACCGCGGACCCCTCCTACAATGAGCAGTTCTTC. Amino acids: CASSTADPSYNEQFF.

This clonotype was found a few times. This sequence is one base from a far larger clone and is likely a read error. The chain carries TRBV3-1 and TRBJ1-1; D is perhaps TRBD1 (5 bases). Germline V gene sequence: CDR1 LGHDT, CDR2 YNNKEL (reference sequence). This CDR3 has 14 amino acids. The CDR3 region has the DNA TGTGCCAGCAGCCAAGTGGGGGGGAACACTGAAGCTCTCTTT. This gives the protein CASSQVGGNTEALF.

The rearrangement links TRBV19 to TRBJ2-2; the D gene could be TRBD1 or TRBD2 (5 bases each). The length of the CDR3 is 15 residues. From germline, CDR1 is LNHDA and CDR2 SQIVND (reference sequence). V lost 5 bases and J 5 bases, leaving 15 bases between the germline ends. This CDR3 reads CASSSSRGQTGELFF. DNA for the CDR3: TGTGCCAGTAGTTCCTCCCGGGGCCAAACCGGGGAGCTGTTTTTT.

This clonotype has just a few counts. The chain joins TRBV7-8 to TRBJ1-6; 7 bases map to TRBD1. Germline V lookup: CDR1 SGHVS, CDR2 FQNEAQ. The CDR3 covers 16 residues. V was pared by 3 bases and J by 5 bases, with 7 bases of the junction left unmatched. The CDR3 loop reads CASSFLWDSDNSPLHF. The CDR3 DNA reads TGTGCCAGCAGCTTCCTATGGGACAGCGATAATTCACCCCTCCACTTT. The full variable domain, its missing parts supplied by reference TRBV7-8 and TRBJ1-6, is GAGVSQSPRYKVAKRGQDVALRCDPISGHVSLFWYQQALGQGPEFLTYFQNEAQLDKSGLPSDRFFAERPEGSVSTLKIQRTQQEDSAVYLCASSFLWDSDNSPLHFGNGTRLTVT.

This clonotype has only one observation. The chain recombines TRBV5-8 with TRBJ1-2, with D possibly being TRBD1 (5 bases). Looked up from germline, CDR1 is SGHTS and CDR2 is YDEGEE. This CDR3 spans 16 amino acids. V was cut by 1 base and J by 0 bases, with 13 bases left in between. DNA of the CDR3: TGTGCCAGCAGCTTGTTTAGAACAGGAGCTAACTATGGCTACACCTTC. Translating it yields CASSLFRTGANYGYTF.

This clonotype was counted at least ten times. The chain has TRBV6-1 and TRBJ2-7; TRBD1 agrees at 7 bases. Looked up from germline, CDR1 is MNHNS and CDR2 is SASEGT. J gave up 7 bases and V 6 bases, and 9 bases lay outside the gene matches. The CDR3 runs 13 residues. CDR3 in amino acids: CASSHGQVGEQYF. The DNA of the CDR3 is TGTGCCAGCAGCCACGGACAGGTTGGGGAGCAGTACTTC.

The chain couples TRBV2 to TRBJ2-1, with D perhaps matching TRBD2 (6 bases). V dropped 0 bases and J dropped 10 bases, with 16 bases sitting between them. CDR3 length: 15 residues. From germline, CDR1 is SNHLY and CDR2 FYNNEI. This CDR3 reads CASSEAGGLPGEQFF. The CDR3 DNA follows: TGTGCCAGCAGTGAAGCTGGGGGACTCCCAGGAGAGCAGTTCTTC.

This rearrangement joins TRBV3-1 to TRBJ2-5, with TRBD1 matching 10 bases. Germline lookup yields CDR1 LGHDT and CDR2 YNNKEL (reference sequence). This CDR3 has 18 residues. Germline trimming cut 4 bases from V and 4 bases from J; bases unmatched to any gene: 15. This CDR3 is CASSPRTGGFAMGETQYF. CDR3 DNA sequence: TGTGCCAGCAGCCCCCGGACAGGGGGGTTTGCAATGGGAGAGACCCAGTACTTC.

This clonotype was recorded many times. CDR3 sequence reads: CAWNRGAADTQYF. The CDR3 nucleotides read TGTGCCTGGAACCGGGGAGCGGCAGATACGCAGTATTTT. This chain uses TRBV30 with TRBJ2-3; perhaps TRBD2 as D (5 bases). V was trimmed by 4 bases and J by 4 bases, leaving 12 bases between them. The CDR3 spans 13 residues. CDR1 and CDR2 from the germline V gene are GTSNPN and SVGIG (reference sequence).

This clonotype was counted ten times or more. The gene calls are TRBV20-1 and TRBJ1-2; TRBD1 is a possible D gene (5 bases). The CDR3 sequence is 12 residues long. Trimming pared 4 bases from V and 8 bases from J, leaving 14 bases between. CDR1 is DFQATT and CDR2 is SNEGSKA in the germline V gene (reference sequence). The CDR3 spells CSATGWAGGYTF. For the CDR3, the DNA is TGCAGTGCTACCGGATGGGCAGGGGGCTACACCTTC.

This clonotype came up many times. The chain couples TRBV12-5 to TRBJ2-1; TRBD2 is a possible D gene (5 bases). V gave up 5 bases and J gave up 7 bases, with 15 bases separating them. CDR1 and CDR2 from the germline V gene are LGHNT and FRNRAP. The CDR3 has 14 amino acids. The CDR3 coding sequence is TGTGCTAGTGGTGACGGGATGGCCATAAATGAGCAGTTCTTC. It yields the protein CASGDGMAINEQFF.

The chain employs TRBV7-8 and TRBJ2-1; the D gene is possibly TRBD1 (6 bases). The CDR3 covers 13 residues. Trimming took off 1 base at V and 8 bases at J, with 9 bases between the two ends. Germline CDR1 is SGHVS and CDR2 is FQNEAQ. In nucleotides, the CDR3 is TGTGCCAGCAGCTTAGGGCGGACAGATGAGCAGTTCTTC. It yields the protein CASSLGRTDEQFF.

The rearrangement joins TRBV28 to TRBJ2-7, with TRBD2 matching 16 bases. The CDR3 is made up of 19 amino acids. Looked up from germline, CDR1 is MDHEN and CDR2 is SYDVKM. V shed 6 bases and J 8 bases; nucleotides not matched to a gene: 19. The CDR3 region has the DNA TGTGCCAGCAGACGGACGGGACTAGCGGGAGGGCCCCGTGCTACCAAGCAGTACTTC. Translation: CASRRTGLAGGPRATKQYF.

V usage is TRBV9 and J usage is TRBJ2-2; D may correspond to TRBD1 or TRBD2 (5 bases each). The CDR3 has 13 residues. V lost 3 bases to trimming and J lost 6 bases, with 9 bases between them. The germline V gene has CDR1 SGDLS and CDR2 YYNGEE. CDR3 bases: TGTGCCAGCAGCGAGGGACCACCCGGGGAGCTGTTTTTT. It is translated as CASSEGPPGELFF. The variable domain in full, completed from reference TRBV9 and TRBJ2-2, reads DSGVTQTPKHLITATGQRVTLRCSPRSGDLSVYWYQQSLDQGLQFLIQYYNGEERAKGNILERFSAQQFPDLHSELNLSSLELGDSALYFCASSEGPPGELFFGEGSRLTVL.

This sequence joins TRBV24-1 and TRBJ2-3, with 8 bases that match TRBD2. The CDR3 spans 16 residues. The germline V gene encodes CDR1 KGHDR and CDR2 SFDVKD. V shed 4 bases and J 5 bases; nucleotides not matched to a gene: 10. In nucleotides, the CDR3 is TGTGCCACCAGTGACCATAGCGGGGATGGCAGAGATACGCAGTATTTT. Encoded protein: CATSDHSGDGRDTQYF.

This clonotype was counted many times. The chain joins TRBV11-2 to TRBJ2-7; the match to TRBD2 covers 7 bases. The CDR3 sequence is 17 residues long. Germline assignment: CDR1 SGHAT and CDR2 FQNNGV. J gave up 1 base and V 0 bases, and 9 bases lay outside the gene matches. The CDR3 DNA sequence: TGTGCCAGCAGCTTAGATCCATGGGGGGGGGAATCCTACGAGCAGTACTTC. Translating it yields CASSLDPWGGESYEQYF.

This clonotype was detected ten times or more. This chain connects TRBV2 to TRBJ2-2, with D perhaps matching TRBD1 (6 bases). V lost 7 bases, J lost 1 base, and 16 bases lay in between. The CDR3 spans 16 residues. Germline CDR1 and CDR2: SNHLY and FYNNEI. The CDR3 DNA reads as TGTGCCAGCAACCCGAGTCAGGGGTGGAACACCGGGGAGCTGTTTTTT. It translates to CASNPSQGWNTGELFF.

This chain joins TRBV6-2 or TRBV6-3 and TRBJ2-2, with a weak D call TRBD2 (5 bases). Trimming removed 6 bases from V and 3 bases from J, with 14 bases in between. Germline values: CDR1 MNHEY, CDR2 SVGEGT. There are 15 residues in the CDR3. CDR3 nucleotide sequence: TGTGCCAGCAGCCACCAGGAGCGGTACACCGGGGAGCTGTTTTTT. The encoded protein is CASSHQERYTGELFF.

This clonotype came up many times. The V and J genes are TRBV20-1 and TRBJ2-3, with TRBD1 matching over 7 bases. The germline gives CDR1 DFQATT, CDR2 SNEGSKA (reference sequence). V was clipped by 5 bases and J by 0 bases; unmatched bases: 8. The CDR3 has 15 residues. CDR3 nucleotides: TGCAGTGCTCAAGGGACAGACGCTAGCACAGATACGCAGTATTTT. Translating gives CSAQGTDASTDTQYF.

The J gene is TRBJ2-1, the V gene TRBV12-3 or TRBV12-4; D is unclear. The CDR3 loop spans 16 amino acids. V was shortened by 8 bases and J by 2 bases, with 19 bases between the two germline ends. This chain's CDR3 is CASAPLQRGAYNEQFF. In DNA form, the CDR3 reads TGTGCCAGCGCTCCCCTACAGCGTGGGGCCTACAATGAGCAGTTCTTC.

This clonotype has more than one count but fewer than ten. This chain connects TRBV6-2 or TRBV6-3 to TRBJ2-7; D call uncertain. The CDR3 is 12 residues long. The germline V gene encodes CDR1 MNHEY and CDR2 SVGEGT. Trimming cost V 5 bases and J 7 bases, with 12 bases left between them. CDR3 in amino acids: CASSARVGEQYF. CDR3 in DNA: TGTGCCAGCAGTGCCCGGGTGGGGGAGCAGTACTTC.

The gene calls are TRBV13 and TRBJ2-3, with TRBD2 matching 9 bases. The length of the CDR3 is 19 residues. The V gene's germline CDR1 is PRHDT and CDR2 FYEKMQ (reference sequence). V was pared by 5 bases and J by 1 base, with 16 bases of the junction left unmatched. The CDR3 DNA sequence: TGTGCCAGCAGCGGACCGGGACTAGCCACGAATTGGCGCACAGATACGCAGTATTTT. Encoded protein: CASSGPGLATNWRTDTQYF.

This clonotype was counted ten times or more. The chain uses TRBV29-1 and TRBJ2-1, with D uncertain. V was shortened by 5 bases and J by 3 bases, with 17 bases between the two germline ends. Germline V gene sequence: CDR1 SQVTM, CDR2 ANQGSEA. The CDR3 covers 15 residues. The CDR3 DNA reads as TGCAGCGTTTGGGCTGCCTCCCCTAACTACAATGAGCAGTTCTTC. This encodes CSVWAASPNYNEQFF.

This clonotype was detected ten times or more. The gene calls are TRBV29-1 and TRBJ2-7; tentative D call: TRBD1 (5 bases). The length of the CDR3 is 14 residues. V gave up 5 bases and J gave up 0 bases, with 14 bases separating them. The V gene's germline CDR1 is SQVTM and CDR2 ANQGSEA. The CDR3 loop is CSVTGPSDSYEQYF. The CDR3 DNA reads TGCAGCGTTACAGGACCTTCAGACTCCTACGAGCAGTACTTC.

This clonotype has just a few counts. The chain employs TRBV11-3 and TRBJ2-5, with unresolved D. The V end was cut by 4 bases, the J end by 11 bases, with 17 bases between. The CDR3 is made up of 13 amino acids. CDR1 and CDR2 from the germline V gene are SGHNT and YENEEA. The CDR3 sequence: CASSSSAHGPQYF. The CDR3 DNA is TGTGCCAGCAGCTCATCCGCTCACGGACCACAGTACTTC.

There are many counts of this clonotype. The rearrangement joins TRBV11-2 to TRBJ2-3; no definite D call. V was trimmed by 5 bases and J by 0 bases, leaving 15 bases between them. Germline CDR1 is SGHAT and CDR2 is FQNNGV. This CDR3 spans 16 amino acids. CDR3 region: CASSHKGAGSTDTQYF. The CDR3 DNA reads TGTGCCAGCAGCCACAAAGGTGCAGGTAGCACAGATACGCAGTATTTT.

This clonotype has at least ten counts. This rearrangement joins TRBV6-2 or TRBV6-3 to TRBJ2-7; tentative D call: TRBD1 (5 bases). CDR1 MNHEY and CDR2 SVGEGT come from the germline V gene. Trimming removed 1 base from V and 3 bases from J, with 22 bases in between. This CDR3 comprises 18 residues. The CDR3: CASSYLTTIGPRGYEQYF. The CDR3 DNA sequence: TGTGCCAGCAGTTACTTGACGACAATAGGGCCAAGGGGCTACGAGCAGTACTTC.

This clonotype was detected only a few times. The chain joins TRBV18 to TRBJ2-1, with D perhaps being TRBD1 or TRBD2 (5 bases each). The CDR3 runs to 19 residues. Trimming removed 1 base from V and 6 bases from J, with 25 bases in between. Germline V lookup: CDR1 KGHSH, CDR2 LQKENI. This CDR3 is CASSPLSRRGLVHGNEQFF. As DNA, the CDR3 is TGTGCCAGCTCACCACTTAGCCGACGGGGCCTTGTACACGGCAATGAGCAGTTCTTC.

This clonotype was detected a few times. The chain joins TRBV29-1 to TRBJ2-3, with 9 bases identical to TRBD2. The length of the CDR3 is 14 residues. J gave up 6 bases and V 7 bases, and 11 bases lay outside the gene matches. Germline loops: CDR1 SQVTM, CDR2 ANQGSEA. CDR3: CSALTSGSGDTQYF. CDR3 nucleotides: TGCAGCGCCCTGACTAGCGGTTCAGGGGATACGCAGTATTTT.

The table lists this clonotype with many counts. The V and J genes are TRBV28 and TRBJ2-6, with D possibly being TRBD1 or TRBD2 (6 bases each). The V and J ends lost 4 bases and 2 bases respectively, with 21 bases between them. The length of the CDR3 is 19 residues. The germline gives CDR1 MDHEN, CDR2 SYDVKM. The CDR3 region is CASSSPPGGPTPGANVLTF. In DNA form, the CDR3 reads TGTGCCAGCAGTTCCCCCCCCGGGGGCCCCACGCCTGGGGCCAACGTCCTGACTTTC. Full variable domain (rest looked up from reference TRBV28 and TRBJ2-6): DVKVTQSSRYLVKRTGEKVFLECVQDMDHENMFWYRQDPGLGLRLIYFSYDVKMKEKGDIPEGYSVSREKKERFSLILESASTNQTSMYLCASSSPPGGPTPGANVLTFGAGSRLTVL.

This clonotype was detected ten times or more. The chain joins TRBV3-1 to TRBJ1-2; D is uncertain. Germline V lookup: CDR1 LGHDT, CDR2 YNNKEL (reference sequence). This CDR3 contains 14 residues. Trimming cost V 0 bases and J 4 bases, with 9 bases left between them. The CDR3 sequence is CASSQDQSGYGYTF. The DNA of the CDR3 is TGTGCCAGCAGCCAAGATCAGAGCGGCTATGGCTACACCTTC.

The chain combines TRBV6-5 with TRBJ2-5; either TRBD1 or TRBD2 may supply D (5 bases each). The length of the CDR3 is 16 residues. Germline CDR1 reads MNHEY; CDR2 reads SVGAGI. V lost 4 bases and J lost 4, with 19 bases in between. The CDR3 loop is CASSSKRGRRLETQYF. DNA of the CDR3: TGTGCCAGCAGTTCCAAGAGGGGCCGGAGATTAGAGACCCAGTACTTC.